The clone carrying this TCR beta chain was seen only a few times. Its matching antigen is unknown. With 2 bases clipped from V and 4 bases from J, the junction kept 5 bases outside the gene matches. CDR3 size: 15 residues. CDR1 and CDR2 (germline): WNHNN, SYGVQD (reference sequence). TCRdb reprocessed the reads with MiXCR, giving one entry per CDR3 protein. The table includes around 550,000 distinct CDR3 sequences, about 26% detected once. The record originates from a study of T cell repertoires in cytomegalovirus infection. Findings of the study overall: HLA-C-restricted CMV-specific TCR beta clonotypes were dominant in the ex vivo response.

The rearrangement uses TRBV10-1 and TRBJ2-5; 9 bases fit TRBD2. The source is a human donor in good health (CMV status not recorded). Some clones in this sample may be carry-over from other donors' samples. The sequenced sample was PBMCs. Here the CDR3 reads CASSEGGRAIETQYF. Here the CDR3 DNA reads TGCGCCAGCAGTGAGGGCGGGAGGGCCATAGAGACCCAGTACTTC.